This T cell receptor beta chain was captured by sequencing in a study of Graves' ophthalmopathy and Graves' hyperthyroidism. Study-wide results and limits: Using 13 signatures, a model distinguished ophthalmopathy from stable hyperthyroidism, reaching around 90% sensitivity and about 81% specificity. Ophthalmopathy progression predictions by the model showed about 79% specificity and 60% to 71% sensitivity.

With 5 bases removed from V and 9 bases from J, the gap between germline ends came to 17 bases. This CDR3 is 15 amino acids long. Amplifying from RNA transcripts, the study obtained TCR beta CDR3 regions. The first round was an RT-PCR with HTBI primers, and the second round was a multiplex PCR. TCRdb analysed the multiplex PCR reads with MiXCR anew, one entry per CDR3 protein. Here the sample spans about 150,000 distinct CDR3 sequences, around two fifths being singletons. Fresh peripheral blood (10 ml) yielded the PBMCs. In its sample, this clonotype was seen many times. Its antigen is not identified. The chain recombines TRBV12-3 or TRBV12-4 with TRBJ1-6; no definite D call. The clonotype was recovered from a woman between 40 and 55 years old with Graves' ophthalmopathy. Sequenced sample: peripheral blood. In DNA, the CDR3 is TGTGCCAGCAGTATTACGTCGGGAGGAGGTTCACCCCTCCACTTT. Amino acids: CASSITSGGGSPLHF.